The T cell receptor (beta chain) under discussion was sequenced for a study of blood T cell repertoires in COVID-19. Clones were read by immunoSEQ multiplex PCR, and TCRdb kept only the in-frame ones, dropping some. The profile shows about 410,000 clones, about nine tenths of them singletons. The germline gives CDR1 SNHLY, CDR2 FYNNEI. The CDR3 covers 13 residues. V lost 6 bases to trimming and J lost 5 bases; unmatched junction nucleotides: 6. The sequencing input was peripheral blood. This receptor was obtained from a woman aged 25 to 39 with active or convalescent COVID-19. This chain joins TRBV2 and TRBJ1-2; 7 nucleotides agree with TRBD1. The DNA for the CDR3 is TGTGCCAGCAGCCTCGACAGGGAATATGGCTACACCTTC. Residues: CASSLDREYGYTF. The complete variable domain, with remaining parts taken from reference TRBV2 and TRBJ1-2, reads EPEVTQTPSHQVTQMGQEVILRCVPISNHLYFYWYRQILGQKVEFLVSFYNNEISEKSEIFDDQFSVERPDGSNFTLKIRSTKLEDSAMYFCASSLDREYGYTFGSGTRLTVV.